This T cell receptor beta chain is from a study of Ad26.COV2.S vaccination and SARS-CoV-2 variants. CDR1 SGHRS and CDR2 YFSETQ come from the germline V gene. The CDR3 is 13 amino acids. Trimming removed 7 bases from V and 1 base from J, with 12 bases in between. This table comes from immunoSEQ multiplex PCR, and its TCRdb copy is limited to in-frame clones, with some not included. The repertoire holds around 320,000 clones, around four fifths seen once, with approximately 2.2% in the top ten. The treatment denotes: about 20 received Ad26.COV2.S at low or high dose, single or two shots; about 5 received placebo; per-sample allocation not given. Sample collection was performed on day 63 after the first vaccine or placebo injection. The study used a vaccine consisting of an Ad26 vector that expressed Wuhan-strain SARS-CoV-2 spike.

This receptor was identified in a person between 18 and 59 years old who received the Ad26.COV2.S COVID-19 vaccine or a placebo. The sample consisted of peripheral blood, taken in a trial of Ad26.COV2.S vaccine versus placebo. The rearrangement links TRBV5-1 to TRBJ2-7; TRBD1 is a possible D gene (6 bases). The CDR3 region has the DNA TGCGCCAGCGCGTGGACAGTATCCTACGAGCAGTACTTC. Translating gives CASAWTVSYEQYF. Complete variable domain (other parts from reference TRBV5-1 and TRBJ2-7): KAGVTQTPRYLIKTRGQQVTLSCSPISGHRSVSWYQQTPGQGLQFLFEYFSETQRNKGNFPGRFSGRQFSNSRSEMNVSTLELGDSALYLCASAWTVSYEQYFGPGTRLTVT.